A single sample is the source of the 6 T cell receptor beta chains below, sequenced in a study of T cell responses to AZD1222 COVID-19 vaccine (dated by TCRdb to 2020 to 2022). The meaning of the sample's time point label: baseline before first vaccination. Libraries were constructed by the immunoSEQ multiplex PCR assay. In its TCRdb copy, this immuneACCESS table keeps in-frame sequences only and misses some clones. Where compared with another copy, unresolved V genes explain less than half of these, and the others have no known cause. The table for this sample lists some 130,000 clones; 93% of them were counted only once. The biggest ten clones account for about 0.86% of the sample. The sample was peripheral blood, taken on day 0 of AZD1222 vaccination. These receptors originate from an adult in good health.

This chain uses TRBV27 with TRBJ2-2; D gene uncertain. Germline assignment: CDR1 MNHEY and CDR2 SMNVEV (reference sequence). The CDR3 is 13 amino acids. The V end was cut by 0 bases, the J end by 3 bases, with 2 bases between. The CDR3 loop reads CASSLSYTGELFF. In nucleotides, the CDR3 is TGTGCCAGCAGTTTATCTTACACCGGGGAGCTGTTTTTT.

The chain employs TRBV1 and TRBJ2-3; the DNA was not compared with TRBD2, the D call given in the table. TRBV1 is termed a pseudogene. The CDR3 totals 17 residues. The CDR3 bases are TGCACCAGCAGCCAAGATCAGCGCTACCCCGTCACAGATACGCAGTATTTT. It codes for CTSSQDQRYPVTDTQYF.

The rearrangement uses TRBV4-1 and TRBJ2-7, with D hard to call. This CDR3 is 13 amino acids long. With 1 base removed from V and 2 bases from J, the gap between germline ends came to 6 bases. Germline assignment: CDR1 MGHRA and CDR2 YSYEKL. The CDR3, as DNA: TGCGCCAGCAGCCAAGTTTCAGCCTACGAGCAGTACTTC. It codes for CASSQVSAYEQYF.

The rearrangement links TRBV12-5 to TRBJ2-3; D is ambiguous. V lost 7 bases to trimming and J lost 0 bases, with 5 bases between them. Germline loops: CDR1 LGHNT, CDR2 FRNRAP. The CDR3 is 12 residues long. Written as DNA, the CDR3 is TGTGCTAGTGCCCTGAGCACAGATACGCAGTATTTT. Protein: CASALSTDTQYF.

This clone was counted once. The chain has TRBV19 and TRBJ1-5, with TRBD1 matching 9 bases. The length of the CDR3 is 16 residues. Germline V gene sequence: CDR1 LNHDA, CDR2 SQIVND (reference sequence). The trim removed 4 bases at V and 7 bases at J, leaving 11 bases unmatched. Written as DNA, the CDR3 is TGTGCCAGTAGTACGCTCGGGACAGGGAGTAGCCAGCCCCAGCATTTT. Translated, it gives CASSTLGTGSSQPQHF.

The V gene is TRBV18, the J gene TRBJ1-4; 10 nucleotides line up with TRBD1. The CDR3 is 15 residues long. The V gene's germline CDR1 is KGHSH and CDR2 LQKENI. The V gene end was trimmed by 0 bases and the J gene end by 8 bases; junction bases not matched to a gene: 3. The CDR3, as DNA: TGTGCCAGCTCACCACCGGGACAGGGGCGAGAAAAACTGTTTTTT. This sequence encodes CASSPPGQGREKLFF.